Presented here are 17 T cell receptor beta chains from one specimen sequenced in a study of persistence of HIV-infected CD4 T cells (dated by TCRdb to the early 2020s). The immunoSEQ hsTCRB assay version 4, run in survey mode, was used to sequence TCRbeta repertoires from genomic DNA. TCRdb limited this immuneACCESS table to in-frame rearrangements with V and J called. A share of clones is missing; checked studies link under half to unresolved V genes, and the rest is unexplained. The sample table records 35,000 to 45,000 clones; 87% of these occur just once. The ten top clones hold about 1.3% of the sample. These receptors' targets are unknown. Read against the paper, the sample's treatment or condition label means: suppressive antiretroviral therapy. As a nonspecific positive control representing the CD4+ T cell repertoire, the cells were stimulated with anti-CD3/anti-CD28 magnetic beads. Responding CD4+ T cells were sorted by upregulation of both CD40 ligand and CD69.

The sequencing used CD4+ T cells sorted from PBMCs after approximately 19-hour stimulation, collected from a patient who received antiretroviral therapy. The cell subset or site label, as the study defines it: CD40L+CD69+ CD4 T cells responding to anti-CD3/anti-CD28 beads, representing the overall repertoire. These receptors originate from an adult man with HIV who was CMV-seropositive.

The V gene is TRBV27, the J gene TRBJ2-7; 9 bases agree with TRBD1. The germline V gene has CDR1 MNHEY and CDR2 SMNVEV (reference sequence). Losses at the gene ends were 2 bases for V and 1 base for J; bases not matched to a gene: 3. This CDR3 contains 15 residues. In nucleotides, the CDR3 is TGTGCCAGCAGTTTACTCGGGACAGGGTCCTACGAGCAGTACTTC. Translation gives CASSLLGTGSYEQYF.

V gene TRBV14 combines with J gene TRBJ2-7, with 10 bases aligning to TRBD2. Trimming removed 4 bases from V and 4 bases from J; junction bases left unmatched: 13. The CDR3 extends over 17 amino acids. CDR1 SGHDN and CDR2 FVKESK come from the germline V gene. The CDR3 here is CASSLRSGRAEGYEQYF. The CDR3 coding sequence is TGTGCCAGCAGCCTCCGGAGCGGGAGGGCCGAGGGGTACGAGCAGTACTTC.

CDR3 loop: CASSYSSGGSYGYTF. The CDR3 DNA sequence: TGTGCCAGCAGTTACTCCTCGGGGGGGAGCTATGGCTACACCTTC. The chain combines TRBV6-5 with TRBJ1-2; weak D call: TRBD1 (5 bases). This CDR3 spans 15 amino acids. Trimming removed 0 bases from V and 4 bases from J, with 12 bases in between. CDR1 and CDR2 from the germline V gene are MNHEY and SVGAGI.

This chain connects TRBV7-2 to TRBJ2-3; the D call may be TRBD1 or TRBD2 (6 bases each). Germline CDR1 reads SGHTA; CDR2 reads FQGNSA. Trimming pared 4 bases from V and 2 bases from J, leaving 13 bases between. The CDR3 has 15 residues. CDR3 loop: CASSSQGGLTDTQYF. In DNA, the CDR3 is TGTGCCAGCAGCTCCCAAGGGGGACTCACAGATACGCAGTATTTT.

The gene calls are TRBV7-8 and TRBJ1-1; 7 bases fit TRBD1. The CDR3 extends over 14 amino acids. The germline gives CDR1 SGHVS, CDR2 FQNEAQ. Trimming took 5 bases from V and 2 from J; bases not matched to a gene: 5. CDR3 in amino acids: CASSKRTGNTEAFF. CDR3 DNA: TGTGCCAGCAGCAAGAGGACAGGTAACACTGAAGCTTTCTTT.

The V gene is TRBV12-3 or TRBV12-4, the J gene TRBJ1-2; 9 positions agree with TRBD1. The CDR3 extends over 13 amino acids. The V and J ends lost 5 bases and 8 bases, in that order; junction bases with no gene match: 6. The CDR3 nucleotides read TGTGCCAGCAGTCCCGGGACAGGGTTCGGCTACACCTTC. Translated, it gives CASSPGTGFGYTF.

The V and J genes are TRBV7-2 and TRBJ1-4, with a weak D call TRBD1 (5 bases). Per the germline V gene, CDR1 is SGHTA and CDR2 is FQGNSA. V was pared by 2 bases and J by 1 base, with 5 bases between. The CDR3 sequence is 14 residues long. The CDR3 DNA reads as TGTGCCAGCAGCTTACAGGGAACTAATGAAAAACTGTTTTTT. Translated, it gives CASSLQGTNEKLFF.

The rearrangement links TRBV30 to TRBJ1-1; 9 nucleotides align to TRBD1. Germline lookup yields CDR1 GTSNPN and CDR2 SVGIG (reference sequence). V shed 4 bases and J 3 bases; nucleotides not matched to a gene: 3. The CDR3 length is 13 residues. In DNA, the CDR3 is TGTGCCTGGACTTGGACAGGGGACACTGAAGCTTTCTTT. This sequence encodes CAWTWTGDTEAFF.

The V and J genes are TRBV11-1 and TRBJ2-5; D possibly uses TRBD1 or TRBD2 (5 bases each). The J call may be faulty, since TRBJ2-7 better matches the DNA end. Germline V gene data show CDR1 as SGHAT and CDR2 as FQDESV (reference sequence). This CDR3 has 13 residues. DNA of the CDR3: TGTGCCAGCAGCCGGGACGGACCCTACGAGCAGTACTTC. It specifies CASSRDGPYEQYF.

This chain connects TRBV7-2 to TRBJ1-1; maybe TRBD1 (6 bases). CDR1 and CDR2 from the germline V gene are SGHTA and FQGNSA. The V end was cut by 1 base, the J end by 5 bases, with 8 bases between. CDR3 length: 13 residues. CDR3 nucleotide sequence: TGTGCCAGCAGCTTAGAGGGGGTTACTGAAGCTTTCTTT. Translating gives CASSLEGVTEAFF.

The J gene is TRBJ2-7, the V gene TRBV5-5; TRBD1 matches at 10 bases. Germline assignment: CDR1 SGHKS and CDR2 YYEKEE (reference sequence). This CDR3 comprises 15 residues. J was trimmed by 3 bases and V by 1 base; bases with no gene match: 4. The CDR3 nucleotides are TGTGCCAGCAGCTTGAGGTGGACAGGGGGCTACGAGCAGTACTTC. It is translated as CASSLRWTGGYEQYF.

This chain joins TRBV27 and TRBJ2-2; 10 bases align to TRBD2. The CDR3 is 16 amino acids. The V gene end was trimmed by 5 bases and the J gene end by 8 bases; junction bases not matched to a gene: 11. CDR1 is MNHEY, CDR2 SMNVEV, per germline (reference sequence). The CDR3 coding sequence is TGTGCCAGCAGTCTCCTAGCGGGGGCCCCGGGAGGGGAGCTGTTTTTT. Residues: CASSLLAGAPGGELFF.

CDR3: CASSEQTGGYNEQFF. DNA of the CDR3: TGTGCCAGCAGTGAACAGACAGGGGGCTACAATGAGCAGTTCTTC. The rearrangement links TRBV6-4 to TRBJ2-1, with 9 bases matching TRBD1. The V segment lost 3 bases and the J segment 3 bases; nucleotides outside the gene matches: 3. CDR1 and CDR2 (germline): MRHNA, SNTAGT. The CDR3 has 15 amino acids.

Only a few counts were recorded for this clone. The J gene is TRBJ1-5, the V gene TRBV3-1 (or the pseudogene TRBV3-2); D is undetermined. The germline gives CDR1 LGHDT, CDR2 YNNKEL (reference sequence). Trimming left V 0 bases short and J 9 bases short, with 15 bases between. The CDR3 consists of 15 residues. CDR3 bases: TGTGCCAGCAGCCAAGATCTCGCAGTCAGTCGGCCCCAGCATTTT. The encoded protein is CASSQDLAVSRPQHF.

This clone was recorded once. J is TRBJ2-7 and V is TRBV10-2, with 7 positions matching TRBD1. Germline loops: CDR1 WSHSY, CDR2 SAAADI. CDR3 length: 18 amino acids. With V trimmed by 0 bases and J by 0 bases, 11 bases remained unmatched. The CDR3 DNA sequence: TGCGCCAGCAGTGAGTCGGCCCCGGGACAGTTTTTCTCCTACGAGCAGTACTTC. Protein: CASSESAPGQFFSYEQYF.

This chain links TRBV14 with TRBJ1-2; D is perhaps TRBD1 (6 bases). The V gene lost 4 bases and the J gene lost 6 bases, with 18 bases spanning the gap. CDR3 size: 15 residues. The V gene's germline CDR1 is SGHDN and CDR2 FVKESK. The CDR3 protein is CASSLNGAGTHGYTF. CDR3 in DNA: TGTGCCAGCAGCCTCAATGGGGCGGGGACACATGGCTACACCTTC.

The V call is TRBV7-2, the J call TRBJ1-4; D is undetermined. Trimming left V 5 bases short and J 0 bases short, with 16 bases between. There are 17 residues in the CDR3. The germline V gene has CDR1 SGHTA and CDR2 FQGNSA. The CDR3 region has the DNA TGTGCCAGCAGCCCGGGCAGACCCCTAACAACTAATGAAAAACTGTTTTTT. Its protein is CASSPGRPLTTNEKLFF.